This T cell receptor beta chain was identified during a study of T-cell memory formation after mild COVID-19 (dated by TCRdb to about 2021). Turning to the overall study: TCR sequence clusters from the two donors were found to be largely donor specific. In a couple of donors, T-cell clones that expanded and contracted after mild COVID-19 were tracked by sequencing TCRalpha and TCRbeta repertoires over time. The cohort comprised two young, previously healthy adult volunteers, one female and one male. General findings and caveats noted by the study authors: Contracting CD4+ clones turned up mainly in the CM and EM memory subsets, whereas EMRA was where CD8+ clones were enriched. Only a couple of mild cases were covered by the study, and larger cohorts that include severe cases with pre-infection samples were considered necessary. SARS-CoV-2 specificity was not confirmed for the second-wave clones peaking on day 37. Clones that contracted from day 15 to 85 showed balanced CD4/CD8 phenotypes, whereas a second wave of clones that expanded from day 15 to 37 leaned towards CD4+. Some responding clones were detected in pre-infection memory, which suggested that pre-existing cross-reactive memory T cells had joined the SARS-CoV-2 response.

Relative to germline, V is missing 5 bases and J is missing 2 bases, with 5 bases of the junction outside any gene match. Via the germline V gene, CDR1 is SGHTA and CDR2 FQGNSA. The CDR3, cysteine through phenylalanine, is 15 amino acids long. Only the CDR3 DNA is retained, 45 bases long and in frame from the first base. Instrument used: Illumina NovaSeq 6000. TCRalpha and TCRbeta cDNA libraries were constructed by 5'RACE with constant-segment primers, with sample barcodes and unique molecular identifiers being introduced. Trizol reagent was used to extract RNA from every sample. Amplification of the libraries took two PCR steps, and the second step added a second sample barcode plus Illumina TruSeq adapters. The libraries were sequenced on an Illumina NovaSeq using 2 x 150 bp paired-end reads. The published analysis was carried out like this. With migec v1.2.7, reads were demultiplexed and then collapsed into UMI-guided consensus sequences. Using mixcr v2.1.11, the UMI consensuses were aligned to TRA and TRB V and J templates and assembled into clonotypes. A clonotype was counted as expanded or contracted only if both edgeR and NoisET called the change significant, with noise models trained on biological replicates. For edgeR calls, a false discovery rate-adjusted p below 0.01 and a log2 fold-change threshold of 1 were applied. As an exploratory analysis of dynamics, PCA with hierarchical clustering was applied to max-normalized trajectories of the 1000 most abundant clonotypes. Separately sequenced CD4+ and CD8+ repertoires were used to assign the CD4 or CD8 phenotype of responding clones. TCRdb applied fastp at Q25 and MiXCR to the public reads, then kept only in-frame beta chains. Rows merge per CDR3 protein into single entries with the most common DNA and genes. The V and J calls reflect TCRdb's pipeline rather than the authors' work. The sample contains 400,000 or so distinct CDR3 sequences, 20% of them found a single time. Roughly 8.4% of the sample is in the top ten clones.

Ficoll-Paque density gradient centrifugation was the method used to isolate PBMCs. As regards this clonotype: There is no known antigen for this receptor. No base quality values were provided; no much bigger clone lies one nucleotide off.

The receptor's source is an adult woman who had mild COVID-19 (a few samples of this study predate the infection). The sample titles of this study are shuffled in the database, so cell type and time point are left out; the donor was told from shared clones. Recombination linked TRBV7-2 to TRBJ2-7; TRBD2 matches 11 bases in the middle. The sample was PBMCs or a T cell subset sorted from them (not recorded which). The base sequence is TGTGCCAGCAGCAGGACTAGCGGGTCGACCTACGAGCAGTACTTC. Its translation reads: CASSRTSGSTYEQYF.